This TCR beta chain is drawn from a study of T cell responses to AZD1222 COVID-19 vaccine. To note about this clone: Its antigen is unidentified.

The CDR3 is 14 amino acids. V lost 9 bases to trimming and J lost 8 bases, with 22 bases between them. Germline CDR1 reads LNHDA; CDR2 reads SQIVND (reference sequence). Only in-frame clones appear in the TCRdb table, and some are missing; sequencing was by immunoSEQ multiplex PCR. The sample includes roughly 130,000 clones, about 86% of them seen just once. Study observations and caveats: Clonal diversity may have been underestimated, and the donors were mostly white British, with more females than males. Two AZD1222 doses significantly raised spike-specific TCR breadth and depth over controls.

The material sequenced was peripheral blood, taken on day 0 of AZD1222 vaccination. The V and J genes are TRBV19 and TRBJ1-2, with a tentative D call TRBD1 (5 bases). The receptor was isolated from an adult in good health. CDR3 sequence: CASYLGGGAGGYTF. The CDR3 coding sequence is TGTGCCAGCTACCTTGGGGGTGGGGCTGGAGGCTACACCTTC.